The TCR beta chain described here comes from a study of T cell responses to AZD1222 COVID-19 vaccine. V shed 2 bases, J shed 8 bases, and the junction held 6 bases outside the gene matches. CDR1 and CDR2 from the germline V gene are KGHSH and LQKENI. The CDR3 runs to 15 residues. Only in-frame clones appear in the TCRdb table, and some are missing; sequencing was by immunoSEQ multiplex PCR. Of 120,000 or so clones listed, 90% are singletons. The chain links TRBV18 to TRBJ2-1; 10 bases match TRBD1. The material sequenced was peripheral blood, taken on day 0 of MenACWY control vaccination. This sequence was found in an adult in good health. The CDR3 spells CASSPLGTGADEQFF. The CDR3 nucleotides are TGTGCCAGCTCACCATTGGGGACAGGGGCGGATGAGCAGTTCTTC.